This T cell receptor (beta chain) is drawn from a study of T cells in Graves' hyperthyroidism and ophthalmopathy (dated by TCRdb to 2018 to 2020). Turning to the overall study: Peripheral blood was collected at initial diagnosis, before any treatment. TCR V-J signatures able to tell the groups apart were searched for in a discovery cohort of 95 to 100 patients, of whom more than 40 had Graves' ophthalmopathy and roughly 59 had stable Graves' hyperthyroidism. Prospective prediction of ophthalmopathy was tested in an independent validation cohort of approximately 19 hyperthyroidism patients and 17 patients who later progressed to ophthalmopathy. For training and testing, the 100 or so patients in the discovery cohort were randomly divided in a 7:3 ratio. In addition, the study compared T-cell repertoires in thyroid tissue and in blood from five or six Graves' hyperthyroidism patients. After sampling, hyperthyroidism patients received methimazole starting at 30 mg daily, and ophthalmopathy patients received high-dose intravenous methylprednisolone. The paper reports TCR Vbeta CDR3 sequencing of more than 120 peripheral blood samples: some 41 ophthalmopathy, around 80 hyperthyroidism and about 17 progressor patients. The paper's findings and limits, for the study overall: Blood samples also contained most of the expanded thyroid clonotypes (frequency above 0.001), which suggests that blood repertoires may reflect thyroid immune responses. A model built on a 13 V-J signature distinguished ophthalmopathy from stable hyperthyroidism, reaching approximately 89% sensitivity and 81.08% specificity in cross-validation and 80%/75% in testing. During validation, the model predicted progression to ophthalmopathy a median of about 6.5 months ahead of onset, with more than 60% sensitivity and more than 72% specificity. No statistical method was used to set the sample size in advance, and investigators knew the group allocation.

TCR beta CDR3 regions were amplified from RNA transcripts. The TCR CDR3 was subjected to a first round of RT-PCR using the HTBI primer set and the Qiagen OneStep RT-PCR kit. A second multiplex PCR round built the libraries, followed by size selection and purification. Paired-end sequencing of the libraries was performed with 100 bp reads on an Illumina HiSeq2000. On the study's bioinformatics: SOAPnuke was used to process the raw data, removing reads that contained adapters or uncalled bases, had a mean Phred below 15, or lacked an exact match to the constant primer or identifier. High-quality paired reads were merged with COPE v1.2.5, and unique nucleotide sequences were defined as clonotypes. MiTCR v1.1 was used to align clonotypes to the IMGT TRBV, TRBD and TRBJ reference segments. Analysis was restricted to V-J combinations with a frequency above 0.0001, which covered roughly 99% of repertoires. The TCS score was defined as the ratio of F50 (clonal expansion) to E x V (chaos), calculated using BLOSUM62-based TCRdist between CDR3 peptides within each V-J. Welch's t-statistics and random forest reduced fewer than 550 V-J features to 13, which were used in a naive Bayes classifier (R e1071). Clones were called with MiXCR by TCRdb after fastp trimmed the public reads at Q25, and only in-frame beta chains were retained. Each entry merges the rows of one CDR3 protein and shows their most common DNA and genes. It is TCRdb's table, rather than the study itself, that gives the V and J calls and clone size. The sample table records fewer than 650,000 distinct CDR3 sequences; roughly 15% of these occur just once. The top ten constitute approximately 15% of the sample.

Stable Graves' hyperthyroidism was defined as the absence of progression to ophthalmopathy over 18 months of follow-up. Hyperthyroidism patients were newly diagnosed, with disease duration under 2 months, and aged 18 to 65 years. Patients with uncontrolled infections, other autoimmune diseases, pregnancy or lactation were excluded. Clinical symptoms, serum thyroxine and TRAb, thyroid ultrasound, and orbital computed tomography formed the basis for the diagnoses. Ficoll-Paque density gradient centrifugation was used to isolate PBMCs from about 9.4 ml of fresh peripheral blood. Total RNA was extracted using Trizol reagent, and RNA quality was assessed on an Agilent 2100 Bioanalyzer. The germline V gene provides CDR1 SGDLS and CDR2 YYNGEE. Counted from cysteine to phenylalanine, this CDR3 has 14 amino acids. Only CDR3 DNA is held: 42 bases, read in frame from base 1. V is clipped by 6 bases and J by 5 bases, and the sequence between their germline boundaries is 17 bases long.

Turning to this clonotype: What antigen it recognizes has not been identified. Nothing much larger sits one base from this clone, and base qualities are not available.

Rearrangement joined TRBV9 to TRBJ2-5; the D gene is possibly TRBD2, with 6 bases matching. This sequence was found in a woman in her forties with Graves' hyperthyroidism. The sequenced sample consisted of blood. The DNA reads TGTGCCAGCACCCCCGGCGGGACTGGGGAGACCCAGTACTTC. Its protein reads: CASTPGGTGETQYF.